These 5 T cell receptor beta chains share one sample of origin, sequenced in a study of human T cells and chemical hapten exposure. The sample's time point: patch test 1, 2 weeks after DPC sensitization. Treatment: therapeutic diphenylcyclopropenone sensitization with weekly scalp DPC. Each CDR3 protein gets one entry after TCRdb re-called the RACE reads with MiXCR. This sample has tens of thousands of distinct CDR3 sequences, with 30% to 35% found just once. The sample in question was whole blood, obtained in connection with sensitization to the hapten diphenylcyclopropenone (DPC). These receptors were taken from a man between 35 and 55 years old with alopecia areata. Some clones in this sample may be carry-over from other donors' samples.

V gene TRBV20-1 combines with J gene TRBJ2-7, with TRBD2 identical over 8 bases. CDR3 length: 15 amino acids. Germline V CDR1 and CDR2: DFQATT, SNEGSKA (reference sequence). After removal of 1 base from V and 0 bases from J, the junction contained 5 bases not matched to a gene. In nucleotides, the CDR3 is TGCAGTGCTAGAGTGAGCGGGAGATCCTCCTACGAGCAGTACTTC. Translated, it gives CSARVSGRSSYEQYF.

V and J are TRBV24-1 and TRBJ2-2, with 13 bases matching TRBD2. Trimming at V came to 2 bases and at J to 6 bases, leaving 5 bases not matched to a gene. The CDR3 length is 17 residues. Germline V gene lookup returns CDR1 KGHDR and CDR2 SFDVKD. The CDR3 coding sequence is TGTGCCACCAGTGATTCCAGACTAGCGGGAGGAGCCGGGGAGCTGTTTTTT. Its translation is CATSDSRLAGGAGELFF.

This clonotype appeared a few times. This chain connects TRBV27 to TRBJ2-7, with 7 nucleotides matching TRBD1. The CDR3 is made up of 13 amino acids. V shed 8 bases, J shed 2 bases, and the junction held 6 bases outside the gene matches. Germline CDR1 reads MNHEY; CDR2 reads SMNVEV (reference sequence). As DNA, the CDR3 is TGTGCCAGCGGCCGGGACAGTACCTACGAGCAGTACTTC. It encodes CASGRDSTYEQYF.

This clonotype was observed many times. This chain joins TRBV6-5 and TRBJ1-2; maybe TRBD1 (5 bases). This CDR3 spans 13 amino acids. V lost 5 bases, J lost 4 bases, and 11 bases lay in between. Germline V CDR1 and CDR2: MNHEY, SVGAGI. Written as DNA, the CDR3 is TGTGCCAGCAGTCAGGACACACCCTATGGCTACACCTTC. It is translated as CASSQDTPYGYTF.

The CDR3 protein is CSARDSEAHEQYF. The CDR3 DNA follows: TGCAGTGCTAGAGATAGTGAGGCCCACGAGCAGTACTTC. V and J are TRBV20-1 and TRBJ2-7; no firm D call. Between the trimmed V and J ends, which lost 0 bases and 5 bases, there was a span of 11 bases. This CDR3 region has 13 residues. Germline V gene data show CDR1 as DFQATT and CDR2 as SNEGSKA (reference sequence).